The present entry profiles one T cell receptor (beta chain) with its context. V lost 6 bases to trimming and J lost 7 bases; unmatched junction nucleotides: 7. The CDR3 consists of 15 residues. From germline, CDR1 is LGHDT and CDR2 YNNKEL (reference sequence). The data were produced by immunoSEQ multiplex PCR, yet TCRdb's version contains in-frame clones alone and is incomplete. The repertoire holds about 120,000 clones, 79% seen once, with 37% in the top ten. The data are from a study of blood T cell repertoires in COVID-19. The V and J genes are TRBV3-1 (or the pseudogene TRBV3-2) and TRBJ2-1; TRBD2 aligns across 12 bases. The sequenced sample was peripheral blood. This clonotype was obtained from a man aged 35-49 years with active or convalescent COVID-19. CDR3 coding DNA: TGTGCCAGCAGACTCTCCGGGACTAGCGGGAATGAGCAGTTCTTC. As protein: CASRLSGTSGNEQFF.